The 11 T cell receptor beta chains below come from one sample, sequenced in a study of CD8 T cells in Susac syndrome (dated by TCRdb to the late 2010s). The library relied on the immunoSEQ multiplex PCR assay. RNA was extracted using the RNeasy kit, and roughly 0.5 to 1 ug of the RNA was reverse transcribed with random hexamers. TCRdb handled the public reads itself, with Q25 trimming in fastp and clone calling in MiXCR, and kept productive beta chains. Rows matching on CDR3 protein sequence are summarized as one entry with the most common DNA and genes. The table for this sample lists roughly 200,000 distinct CDR3 sequences; approximately 93% of them were counted only once. The ten top clones hold about 0.1% of the sample. Material: CD4+ T cells from PBMCs. These receptor sequences come from a human donor in good health.

The chain employs TRBV15 and TRBJ2-7; the D is unclear. The germline gives CDR1 LNHNV, CDR2 YYDKDF (reference sequence). Trimming pared 0 bases from V and 4 bases from J, leaving 10 bases between. The length of the CDR3 is 14 residues. CDR3 residues: CATSRDRSGYEQYV. The CDR3 DNA reads TGTGCCACCAGCAGAGATCGGAGTGGTTACGAGCAGTACGTC.

V usage is TRBV30 and J usage is TRBJ2-6, with 9 bases identical to TRBD1. This CDR3 is 18 amino acids long. Germline lookup yields CDR1 GTSNPN and CDR2 SVGIG (reference sequence). Trimming took 3 bases from V and 1 from J; bases not matched to a gene: 10. DNA of the CDR3: TGTGCCTGGAGATTAACAGGGGGCTTTAGTTCTGGGGCCAACGTCCTGACTTTC. Amino acid sequence: CAWRLTGGFSSGANVLTF.

V gene TRBV7-9 combines with J gene TRBJ1-2; D might be TRBD1 (5 bases). Germline CDR1 SEHNR, CDR2 FQNEAQ (reference sequence). The CDR3 covers 15 residues. The V end was cut by 3 bases, the J end by 6 bases, with 17 bases between. CDR3 nucleotides: TGTGCCAGCAGCTTTCAGGGAGGTTGGGTTAATGGCTACACCTTC. Its translation is CASSFQGGWVNGYTF.

The chain recombines TRBV12-3 or TRBV12-4 with TRBJ2-2; D is ambiguous. With 9 bases removed from V and 0 bases from J, the gap between germline ends came to 11 bases. The length of the CDR3 is 14 residues. DNA of the CDR3: TGTGCCAGTTCAACTGGGGCGAACACCGGGGAGCTGTTTTTT. It codes for CASSTGANTGELFF.

The V call is TRBV28, the J call TRBJ1-4; no clear D gene. Germline V CDR1 and CDR2: MDHEN, SYDVKM. This CDR3 region has 14 residues. Trimming stripped 7 bases from V and 5 bases from J, with 14 bases between. The CDR3 region is CASMSGSQNEKLFF. The CDR3 coding sequence is TGTGCCAGCATGTCAGGCAGCCAAAATGAAAAACTGTTTTTT.

This chain joins TRBV19 and TRBJ2-5; TRBD1 matches 9 bases. Looked up from germline, CDR1 is LNHDA and CDR2 is SQIVND (reference sequence). CDR3 length: 15 amino acids. Trimming at V came to 5 bases and at J to 4 bases, leaving 8 bases not matched to a gene. The CDR3 is CASSPGQGQGETQYF. The CDR3 coding sequence is TGTGCCAGTAGTCCCGGACAGGGACAGGGAGAGACCCAGTACTTC. The variable domain in full, with the rest retrieved from reference TRBV19 and TRBJ2-5, is DGGITQSPKYLFRKEGQNVTLSCEQNLNHDAMYWYRQDPGQGLRLIYYSQIVNDFQKGDIAEGYSVSREKKESFPLTVTSAQKNPTAFYLCASSPGQGQGETQYFGPGTRLLVL.

The V gene is TRBV29-1, the J gene TRBJ2-5; 7 bases fit TRBD1. From germline, CDR1 is SQVTM and CDR2 ANQGSEA. V lost 1 base, J lost 2 bases, and 10 bases stayed unmatched. This CDR3 is built from 16 residues. CDR3 coding DNA: TGCAGCGTTGAAGGTGGAGTAGGCAGGGGGCAAGAGACCCAGTACTTC. This sequence encodes CSVEGGVGRGQETQYF.

This clonotype was counted a few times. The gene calls are TRBV7-3 and TRBJ2-2, with 7 bases that match TRBD1. Germline V CDR1 and CDR2: SGHTA, FQGTGA. After removal of 8 bases from V and 5 bases from J, the junction contained 5 bases not matched to a gene. This CDR3 has 13 amino acids. The CDR3: CASSGGATGELFF. CDR3 bases: TGTGCCAGCTCAGGGGGTGCGACCGGGGAGCTGTTTTTT.

V and J are TRBV5-1 and TRBJ1-5, with 8 bases lining up with TRBD1. Losses at the gene ends were 5 bases for V and 6 bases for J; bases not matched to a gene: 4. Germline V gene lookup returns CDR1 SGHRS and CDR2 YFSETQ. The CDR3 has 13 residues. In DNA form, the CDR3 reads TGCGCCAGCAGTCGACAGGGGTTTCAGCCCCAGCATTTT. The encoded protein is CASSRQGFQPQHF. Using reference TRBV5-1 and TRBJ1-5 for the parts outside the CDR3, the full variable domain is KAGVTQTPRYLIKTRGQQVTLSCSPISGHRSVSWYQQTPGQGLQFLFEYFSETQRNKGNFPGRFSGRQFSNSRSEMNVSTLELGDSALYLCASSRQGFQPQHFGDGTRLSIL.

The chain recombines TRBV4-1 with TRBJ1-6; no definite D call. Germline V gene sequence: CDR1 MGHRA, CDR2 YSYEKL. Trimming left V 0 bases short and J 14 bases short, with 26 bases between. The CDR3 is 18 residues long. DNA for the CDR3: TGCGCCAGCAGCCAAGATGATCTAATAGGGCTGGAACCGAGGGCCCTCCACTTT. Its translation: CASSQDDLIGLEPRALHF.

This clonotype was detected a few times. A junction boundary mismatches the germline segment, possibly from a read error. The rearrangement joins TRBV5-1 to TRBJ2-3; TRBD2 might be the D (6 bases). Germline assignment: CDR1 SGHRS and CDR2 YFSETQ. CDR3 size: 14 residues. CDR3 loop: CASSLGLSTDTQYF. Here the CDR3 DNA reads TGTGCCAGCAGTCTGGGACTGAGCACAGATACGCAGTATTTT.